This TCR beta chain is drawn from a study of identical twins. TCRdb independently ran MiXCR on the 5' RACE reads; one entry per CDR3 protein. The sample records fewer than 650,000 distinct CDR3 sequences, approximately 10% being singletons. Germline values: CDR1 LNHDA, CDR2 SQIVND (reference sequence). This CDR3 is 12 amino acids long. The V and J ends lost 2 bases and 4 bases respectively, with 5 bases between them. Many counts were recorded for this clonotype. This same sample was also part of a study on yellow fever vaccine responses in identical twins.

Sequenced sample: PBMCs. V usage is TRBV19 and J usage is TRBJ2-5, with D uncertain. This TCR was sampled from a woman aged 18-30 years in good health. CDR3 residues: CASSISRETQYF. CDR3 bases: TGTGCCAGTAGTATATCACGAGAGACCCAGTACTTC.